This TCR beta chain originates from a study of shared clonotypes between healthy human individuals. This CDR3 is 17 amino acids long. The germline V gene has CDR1 SNHLY and CDR2 FYNNEI. Trimming left V 5 bases short and J 0 bases short, with 20 bases between. Assay used: immunoSEQ multiplex PCR; TCRdb lists only in-frame clones, some missing. The sample lists about 2.3 million clones; more than 80% were seen once. V and J are TRBV2 and TRBJ2-7; D may be TRBD1 or TRBD2 (5 bases each). The origin of this receptor is a man aged 18 to 29 in good health. Some clones in this sample may be carry-over from other donors' samples. The sequenced material came from naive CD4+ T cells from PBMCs. The sample's subset: CD45RA+ positively selected. CDR3 loop: CASSTPRRGTVSYEQYF. Written as DNA, the CDR3 is TGTGCCAGCAGTACCCCTCGTCGGGGCACAGTCTCCTACGAGCAGTACTTC.